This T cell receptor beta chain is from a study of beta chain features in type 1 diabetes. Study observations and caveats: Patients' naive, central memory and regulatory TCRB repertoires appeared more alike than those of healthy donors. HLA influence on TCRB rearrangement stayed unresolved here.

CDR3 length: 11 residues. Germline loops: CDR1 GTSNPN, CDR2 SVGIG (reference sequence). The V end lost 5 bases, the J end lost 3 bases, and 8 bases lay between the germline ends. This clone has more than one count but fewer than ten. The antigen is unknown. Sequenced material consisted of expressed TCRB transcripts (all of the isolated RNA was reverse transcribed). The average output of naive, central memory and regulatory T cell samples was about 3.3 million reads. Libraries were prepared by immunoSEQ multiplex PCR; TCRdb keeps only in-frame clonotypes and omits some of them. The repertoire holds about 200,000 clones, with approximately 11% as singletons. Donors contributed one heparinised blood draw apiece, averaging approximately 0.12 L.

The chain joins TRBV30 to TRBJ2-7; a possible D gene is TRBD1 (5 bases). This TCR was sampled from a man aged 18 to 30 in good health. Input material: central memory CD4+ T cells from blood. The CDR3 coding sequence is TGTGCCTGGGGACACAACTACGAGCAGTACTTC. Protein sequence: CAWGHNYEQYF.